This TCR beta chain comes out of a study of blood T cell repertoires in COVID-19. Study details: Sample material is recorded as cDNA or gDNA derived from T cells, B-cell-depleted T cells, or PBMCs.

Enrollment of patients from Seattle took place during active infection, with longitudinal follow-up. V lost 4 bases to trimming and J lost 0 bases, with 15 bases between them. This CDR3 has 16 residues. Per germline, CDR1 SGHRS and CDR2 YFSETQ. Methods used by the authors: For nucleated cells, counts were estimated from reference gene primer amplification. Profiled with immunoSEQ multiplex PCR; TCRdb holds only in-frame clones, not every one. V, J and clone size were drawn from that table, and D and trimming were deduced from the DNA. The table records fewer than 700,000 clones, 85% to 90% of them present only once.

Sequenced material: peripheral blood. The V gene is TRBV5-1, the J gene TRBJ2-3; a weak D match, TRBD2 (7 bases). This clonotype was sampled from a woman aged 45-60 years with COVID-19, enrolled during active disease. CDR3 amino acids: CASSPGGSPSTDTQYF. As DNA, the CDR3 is TGCGCCAGCAGCCCGGGGGGCAGCCCTAGCACAGATACGCAGTATTTT.